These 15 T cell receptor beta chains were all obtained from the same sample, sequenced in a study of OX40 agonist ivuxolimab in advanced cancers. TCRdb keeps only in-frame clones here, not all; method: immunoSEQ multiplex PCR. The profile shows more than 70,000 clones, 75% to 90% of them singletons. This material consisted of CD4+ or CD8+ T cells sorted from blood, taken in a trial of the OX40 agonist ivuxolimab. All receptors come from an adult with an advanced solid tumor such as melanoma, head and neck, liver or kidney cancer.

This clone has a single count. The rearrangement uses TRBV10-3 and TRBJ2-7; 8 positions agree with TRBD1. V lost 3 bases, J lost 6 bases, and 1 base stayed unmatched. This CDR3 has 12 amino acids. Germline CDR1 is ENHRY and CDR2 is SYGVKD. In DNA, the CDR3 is TGTGCCATCAGTGAAACAGGGGGCGAGCAGTACTTC. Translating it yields CAISETGGEQYF.

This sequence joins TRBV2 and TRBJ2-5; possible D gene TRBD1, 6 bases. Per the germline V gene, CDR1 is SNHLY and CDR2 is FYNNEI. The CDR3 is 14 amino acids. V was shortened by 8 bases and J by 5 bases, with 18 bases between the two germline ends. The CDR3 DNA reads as TGTGCCAGCGATATCAGGGGAGCTCGGGAGACCCAGTACTTC. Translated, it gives CASDIRGARETQYF.

The CDR3 reads CASSVEPQRGTGELFF. The CDR3 nucleotides read TGTGCCAGCAGCGTCGAACCTCAGCGGGGCACCGGGGAGCTGTTTTTT. This rearrangement joins TRBV9 to TRBJ2-2, with 7 bases matching TRBD2. This CDR3 spans 16 amino acids. V shed 2 bases, J shed 4 bases, and the junction held 8 bases outside the gene matches. The germline V gene has CDR1 SGDLS and CDR2 YYNGEE.

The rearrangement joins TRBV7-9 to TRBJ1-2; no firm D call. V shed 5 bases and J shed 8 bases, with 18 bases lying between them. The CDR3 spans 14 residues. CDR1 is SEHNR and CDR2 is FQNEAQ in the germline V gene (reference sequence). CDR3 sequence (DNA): TGTGCCAGCAGCCCAGGAGTGTGGGGAAGAGGCTACACCTTC. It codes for CASSPGVWGRGYTF.

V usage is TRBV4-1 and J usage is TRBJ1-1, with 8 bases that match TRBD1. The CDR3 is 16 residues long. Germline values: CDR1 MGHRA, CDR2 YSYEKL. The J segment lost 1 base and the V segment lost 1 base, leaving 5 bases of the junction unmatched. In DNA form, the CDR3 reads TGCGCCAGCAGCCAAGGCTTCGGGACAGGGAACACTGAAGCTTTCTTT. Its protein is CASSQGFGTGNTEAFF.

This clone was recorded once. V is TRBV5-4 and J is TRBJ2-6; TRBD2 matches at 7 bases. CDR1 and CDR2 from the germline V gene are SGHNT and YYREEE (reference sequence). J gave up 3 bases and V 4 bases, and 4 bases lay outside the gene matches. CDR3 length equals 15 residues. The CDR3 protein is CASSPGGSGANVLTF. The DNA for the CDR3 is TGTGCCAGCAGCCCGGGCGGGAGTGGGGCCAACGTCCTGACTTTC.

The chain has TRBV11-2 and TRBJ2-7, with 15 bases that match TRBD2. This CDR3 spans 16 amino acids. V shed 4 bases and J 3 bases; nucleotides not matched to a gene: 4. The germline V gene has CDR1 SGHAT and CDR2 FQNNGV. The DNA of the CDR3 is TGTGCCAGCAGCTCCCTGGGACTAGCGGGGGGCTACGAGCAGTACTTC. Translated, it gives CASSSLGLAGGYEQYF.

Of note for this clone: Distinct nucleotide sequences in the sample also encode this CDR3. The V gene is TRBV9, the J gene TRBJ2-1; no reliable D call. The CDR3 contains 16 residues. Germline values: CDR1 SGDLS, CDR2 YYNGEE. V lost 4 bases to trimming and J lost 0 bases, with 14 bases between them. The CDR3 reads CASSPISVFSYNEQFF. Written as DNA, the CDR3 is TGTGCCAGCAGCCCCATATCTGTATTCTCCTACAATGAGCAGTTCTTC. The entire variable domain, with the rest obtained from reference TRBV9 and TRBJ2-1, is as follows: DSGVTQTPKHLITATGQRVTLRCSPRSGDLSVYWYQQSLDQGLQFLIQYYNGEERAKGNILERFSAQQFPDLHSELNLSSLELGDSALYFCASSPISVFSYNEQFFGPGTRLTVL.

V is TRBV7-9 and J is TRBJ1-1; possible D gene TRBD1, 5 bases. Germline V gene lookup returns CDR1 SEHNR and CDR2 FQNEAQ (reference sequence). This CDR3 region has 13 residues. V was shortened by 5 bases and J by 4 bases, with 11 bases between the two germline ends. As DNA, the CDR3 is TGTGCCAGCAGCCCCGGGGGTTTCACTGAAGCTTTCTTT. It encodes CASSPGGFTEAFF.

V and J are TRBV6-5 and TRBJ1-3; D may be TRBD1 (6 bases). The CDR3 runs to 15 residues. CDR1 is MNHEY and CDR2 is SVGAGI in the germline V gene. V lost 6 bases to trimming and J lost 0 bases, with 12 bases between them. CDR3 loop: CASSPGHPSGNTIYF. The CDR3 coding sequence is TGTGCCAGCAGCCCGGGACACCCCTCTGGAAACACCATATATTTT.

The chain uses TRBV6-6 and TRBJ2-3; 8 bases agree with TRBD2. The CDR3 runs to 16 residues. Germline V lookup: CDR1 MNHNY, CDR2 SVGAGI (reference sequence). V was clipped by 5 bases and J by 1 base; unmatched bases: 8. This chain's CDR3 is CASSPLSGTRTDTQYF. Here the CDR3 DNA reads TGTGCCAGCAGTCCCCTTAGCGGGACACGCACAGATACGCAGTATTTT.

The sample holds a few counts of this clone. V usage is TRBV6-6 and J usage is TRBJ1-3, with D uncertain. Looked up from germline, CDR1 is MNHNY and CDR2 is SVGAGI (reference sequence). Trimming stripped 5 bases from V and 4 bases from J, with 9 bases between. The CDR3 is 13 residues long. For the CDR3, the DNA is TGTGCCAGCAGTGCTCTAGGGGGAAACACCATATATTTT. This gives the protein CASSALGGNTIYF.

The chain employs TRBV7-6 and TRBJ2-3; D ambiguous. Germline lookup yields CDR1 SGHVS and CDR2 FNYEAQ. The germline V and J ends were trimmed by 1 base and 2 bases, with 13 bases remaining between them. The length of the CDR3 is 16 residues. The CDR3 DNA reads TGTGCCAGCAGCTTAGAAGCGTACAGAGTCACAGATACGCAGTATTTT. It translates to CASSLEAYRVTDTQYF.

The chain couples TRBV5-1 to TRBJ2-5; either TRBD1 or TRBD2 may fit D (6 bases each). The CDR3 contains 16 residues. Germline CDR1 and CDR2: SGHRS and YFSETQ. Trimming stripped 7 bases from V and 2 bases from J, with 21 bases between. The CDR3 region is CASGGDKTATQETQYF. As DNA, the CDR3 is TGCGCCAGCGGCGGGGACAAGACCGCCACACAAGAGACCCAGTACTTC.

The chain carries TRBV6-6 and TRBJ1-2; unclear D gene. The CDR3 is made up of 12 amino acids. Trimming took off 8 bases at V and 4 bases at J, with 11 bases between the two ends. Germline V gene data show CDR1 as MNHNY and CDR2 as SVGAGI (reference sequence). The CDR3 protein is CASRGPGYGYTF. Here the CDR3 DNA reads TGTGCCAGCCGGGGTCCGGGCTATGGCTACACCTTC.